This T cell receptor (beta chain) comes out of a study of glioma-infiltrating T cells after dendritic cell vaccination. Input was approximately 2.1 ug genomic DNA, or all available if less. Amplification used 60 V beta primers and 13 J beta primers. Assay used: immunoSEQ multiplex PCR; TCRdb lists only in-frame clones, some missing. The sample consists of 80,000 to 100,000 clones, more than 70% of them appearing once. Looked up from germline, CDR1 is KGHSH and CDR2 is LQKENI. V was shortened by 6 bases and J by 4 bases, with 18 bases between the two germline ends. This CDR3 is 15 amino acids long. The time point here: after dendritic cell vaccination, including at tumor progression/relapse. Study-wide results and limits: TCR clonality showed no direct relationship with survival.

Concerning this clone itself: Antigen unknown.

The chain links TRBV18 to TRBJ1-1; no definite D call. The receptor was derived from a human donor with glioblastoma. The sequencing used blood, collected after dendritic cell vaccination. The DNA for the CDR3 is TGTGCCAGCTCCTCTTCAATCGGGGATTCCACTGAAGCTTTCTTT. It translates to CASSSSIGDSTEAFF.